These 5 T cell receptor beta chains originate from one sample sequenced in a study of memory CD4+ T cells and cytomegalovirus serostatus. The sort gate was single viable CD3+CD4+CD8-CD45RO+ cells for memory CD4+ T cells. Sequencing used immunoSEQ multiplex PCR; TCRdb keeps in-frame clones, though not all of them. Of 70,000 to 90,000 clones listed, 75% to 85% are singletons. The sample consisted of memory CD4+ T cells from blood. These receptor sequences come from an adult in good health and CMV-seropositive.

The V and J genes are TRBV5-1 and TRBJ2-1, with D hard to call. The germline V gene encodes CDR1 SGHRS and CDR2 YFSETQ. The CDR3 contains 14 residues. The germline V and J ends were trimmed by 2 bases and 8 bases, with 14 bases remaining between them. CDR3 sequence: CASSFKTLGDEQFF. The CDR3 DNA is TGCGCCAGCAGCTTCAAAACTCTTGGCGATGAGCAGTTCTTC.

The chain has TRBV6-6 and TRBJ1-6; possible D gene TRBD1, 6 bases. CDR1 is MNHNY, CDR2 SVGAGI, per germline (reference sequence). This CDR3 is 15 amino acids long. Trimming stripped 2 bases from V and 6 bases from J, with 11 bases between. In DNA form, the CDR3 reads TGTGCCAGCAGTTACCAGGGGATGGGTAATTCACCCCTCCACTTT. Translating it yields CASSYQGMGNSPLHF.

This chain links TRBV10-3 with TRBJ2-1, with 10 positions matching TRBD2. This CDR3 region has 19 residues. J was trimmed by 2 bases and V by 0 bases; bases with no gene match: 10. In germline, CDR1 is ENHRY, CDR2 SYGVKD. CDR3 nucleotides: TGTGCCATCAGTGAGTCGGGGCTAGCGGGAGTGGGTGCCTACAATGAGCAGTTCTTC. It codes for CAISESGLAGVGAYNEQFF.

CDR3 nucleotides: TGCAGTGCGAGGGTCCAAGAGACCCAGTACTTC. Translated: CSARVQETQYF. The chain uses TRBV20-1 and TRBJ2-5; tentative D call: TRBD2 (5 bases). CDR1 is DFQATT, CDR2 SNEGSKA, per germline (reference sequence). Trimming removed 6 bases at V and 1 base at J, with 6 bases between. This CDR3 contains 11 residues.

This sequence joins TRBV5-1 and TRBJ2-2; D remains ambiguous. V dropped 4 bases and J dropped 3 bases, with 10 bases sitting between them. The CDR3 is 14 amino acids. CDR1 is SGHRS and CDR2 is YFSETQ in the germline V gene. For the CDR3, the DNA is TGCGCCAGCAGCCCGGTTGAGGACACCGGGGAGCTGTTTTTT. Translation: CASSPVEDTGELFF.